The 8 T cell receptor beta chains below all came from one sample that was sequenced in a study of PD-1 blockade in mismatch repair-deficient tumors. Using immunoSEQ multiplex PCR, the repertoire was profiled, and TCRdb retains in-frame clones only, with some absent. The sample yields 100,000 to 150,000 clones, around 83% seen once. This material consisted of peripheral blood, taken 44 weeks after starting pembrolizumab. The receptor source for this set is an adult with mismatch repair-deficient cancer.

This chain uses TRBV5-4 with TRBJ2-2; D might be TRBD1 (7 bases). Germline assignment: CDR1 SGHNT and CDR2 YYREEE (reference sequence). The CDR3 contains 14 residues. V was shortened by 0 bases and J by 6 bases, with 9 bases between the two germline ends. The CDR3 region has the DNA TGTGCCAGCAGCTTGGGCAGGGGGGCCGGGGAGCTGTTTTTT. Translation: CASSLGRGAGELFF.

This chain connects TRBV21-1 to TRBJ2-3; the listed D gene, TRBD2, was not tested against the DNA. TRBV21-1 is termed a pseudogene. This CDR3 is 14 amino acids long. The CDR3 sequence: CASSKDPGSDTQYF. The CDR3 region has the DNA TGTGCCAGCAGCAAAGATCCGGGATCGGATACGCAGTATTTT.

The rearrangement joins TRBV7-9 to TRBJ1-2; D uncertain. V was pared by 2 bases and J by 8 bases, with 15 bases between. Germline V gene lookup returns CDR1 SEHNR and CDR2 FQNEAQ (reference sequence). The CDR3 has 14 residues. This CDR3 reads CASSLSRVSGGYTF. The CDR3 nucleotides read TGTGCCAGCAGCTTATCGCGGGTCTCTGGAGGCTACACCTTC.

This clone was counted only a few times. The CDR3 coding sequence is TGTGCCAGCAGCTTGATTGACAGGGCGGTCCCTACTAACTATGGCTACACCTTC. Amino acid sequence: CASSLIDRAVPTNYGYTF. The gene calls are TRBV5-6 and TRBJ1-2, with 7 bases fitting TRBD1. V lost 1 base, J lost 0 bases, and 12 bases stayed unmatched. Germline V CDR1 and CDR2: SGHDT, YYEEEE. The CDR3 covers 18 residues.

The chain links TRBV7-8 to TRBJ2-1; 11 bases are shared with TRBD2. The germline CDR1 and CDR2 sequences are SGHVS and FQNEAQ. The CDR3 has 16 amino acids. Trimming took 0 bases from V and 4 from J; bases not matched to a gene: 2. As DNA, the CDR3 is TGTGCCAGCAGCTTAGCCGGGACTAGCGGTTACAATGAGCAGTTCTTC. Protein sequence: CASSLAGTSGYNEQFF.

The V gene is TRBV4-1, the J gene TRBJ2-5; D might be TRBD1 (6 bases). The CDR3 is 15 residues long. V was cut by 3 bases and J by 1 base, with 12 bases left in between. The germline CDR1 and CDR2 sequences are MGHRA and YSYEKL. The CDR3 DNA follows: TGCGCCAGCAGCCAGACAGGCGTCCCCCAAGAGACCCAGTACTTC. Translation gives CASSQTGVPQETQYF.

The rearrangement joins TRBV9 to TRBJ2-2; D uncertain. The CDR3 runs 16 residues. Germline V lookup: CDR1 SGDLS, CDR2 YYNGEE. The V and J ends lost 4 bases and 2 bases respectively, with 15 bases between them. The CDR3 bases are TGTGCCAGCAGCTCTCGCGACCGCCTAAACACCGGGGAGCTGTTTTTT. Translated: CASSSRDRLNTGELFF.

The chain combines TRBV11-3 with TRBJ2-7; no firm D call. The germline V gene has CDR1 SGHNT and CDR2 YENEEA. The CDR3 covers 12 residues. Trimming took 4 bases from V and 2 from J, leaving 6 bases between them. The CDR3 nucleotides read TGTGCCAGCAGCTCTTTTACCTACGAGCAGTACTTC. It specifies CASSSFTYEQYF.